The next 20 T cell receptor beta chains were all read from a single sample in a study of blood T cell repertoires in COVID-19. Assay: immunoSEQ multiplex PCR; the TCRdb copy retains only in-frame clones and omits some. This sample has under 250,000 clones, with about four fifths found just once. Specimen: peripheral blood. The receptors were gathered from a woman in her sixties or seventies with acute or convalescent COVID-19.

The rearrangement uses TRBV19 and TRBJ1-5; no definite D call. The ends were cut back, 6 bases at V and 16 bases at J, with 22 bases in the middle. Germline V CDR1 and CDR2: LNHDA, SQIVND (reference sequence). The CDR3 has 13 amino acids. CDR3 protein: CASRIKGSGPSHF. Written as DNA, the CDR3 is TGTGCCAGTAGGATCAAAGGCAGCGGCCCATCCCATTTT.

The V gene is TRBV24-1, the J gene TRBJ1-4; D remains ambiguous. Germline CDR1 is KGHDR and CDR2 is SFDVKD. Trimming removed 3 bases at V and 8 bases at J, with 9 bases between. CDR3 length: 13 residues. The CDR3 DNA sequence: TGTGCCACCAGTGATGCGACTTACGAAAAACTGTTTTTT. Translation gives CATSDATYEKLFF.

CDR3 residues: CAWSQRGMATGELFF. CDR3 in DNA: TGTGCCTGGAGTCAGCGGGGAATGGCCACCGGGGAGCTGTTTTTT. The chain has TRBV30 and TRBJ2-2; 7 positions agree with TRBD2. This CDR3 comprises 15 residues. J was trimmed by 4 bases and V by 2 bases; bases with no gene match: 7. Germline values: CDR1 GTSNPN, CDR2 SVGIG (reference sequence).

The chain uses TRBV10-3 and TRBJ1-1; 9 positions agree with TRBD1. Germline assignment: CDR1 ENHRY and CDR2 SYGVKD. CDR3 size: 14 residues. Trimming took 5 bases from V and 1 from J; bases not matched to a gene: 2. CDR3: CAISQGQGNTEAFF. The CDR3 DNA reads as TGTGCCATCAGTCAGGGACAGGGGAACACTGAAGCTTTCTTT.

V gene TRBV9 combines with J gene TRBJ1-4; weak D call: TRBD1 (6 bases). The CDR3 runs to 15 residues. Trimming took off 7 bases at V and 7 bases at J, with 20 bases between the two ends. The germline gives CDR1 SGDLS, CDR2 YYNGEE. CDR3 loop: CASQREAGASEKLFF. The CDR3 nucleotides read TGTGCCAGCCAACGTGAGGCGGGGGCCAGTGAAAAACTGTTTTTT.

In DNA form, the CDR3 reads TGTGCCAGCAACCGGGGTGCAACTAATGAAAAACTGTTTTTT. It encodes CASNRGATNEKLFF. The rearrangement uses TRBV2 and TRBJ1-4; D call uncertain. This CDR3 is built from 14 residues. The germline V gene encodes CDR1 SNHLY and CDR2 FYNNEI. Trimming took off 7 bases at V and 0 bases at J, with 9 bases between the two ends.

This chain links TRBV10-3 with TRBJ2-1, with 14 bases matching TRBD2. There are 15 residues in the CDR3. Germline values: CDR1 ENHRY, CDR2 SYGVKD. V trimming: 10 bases; J trimming: 1 base; junction bases outside the gene matches: 3. CDR3: CATRLAGGSYNEQFF. The CDR3 DNA reads as TGTGCCACCCGACTAGCGGGGGGGTCCTACAATGAGCAGTTCTTC.

The chain is built from TRBV3-1 (or the pseudogene TRBV3-2) and TRBJ1-6; TRBD1 agrees at 7 bases. The V segment lost 5 bases and the J segment 10 bases; nucleotides outside the gene matches: 8. The CDR3 is 14 amino acids. CDR1 and CDR2 from the germline V gene are LGHDT and YNNKEL (reference sequence). The chain's CDR3 is CASSAQGFDSPLHF. CDR3 in DNA: TGTGCCAGCAGCGCACAGGGGTTTGACTCACCCCTCCACTTT.

This clone was picked up a small number of times. J is TRBJ1-1 and V is TRBV28, with D perhaps TRBD1 (5 bases). From germline, CDR1 is MDHEN and CDR2 SYDVKM. V dropped 7 bases and J dropped 0 bases, with 12 bases sitting between them. The CDR3 extends over 14 amino acids. The CDR3 coding sequence is TGTGCCAGCACCATTGGGGGGTTGAACACTGAAGCTTTCTTT. Translated: CASTIGGLNTEAFF.

The chain couples TRBV20-1 to TRBJ2-7; D ambiguous. The CDR3 sequence is 11 residues long. The V gene's germline CDR1 is DFQATT and CDR2 SNEGSKA (reference sequence). The V gene lost 0 bases and the J gene lost 8 bases, with 8 bases spanning the gap. CDR3 coding DNA: TGCAGTGCTAGAGATCGACAACAGCAGTACTTC. Translated, it gives CSARDRQQQYF.

The gene calls are TRBV5-1 and TRBJ1-4, with D tentatively TRBD1 (5 bases). The V end lost 4 bases, the J end lost 8 bases, and 24 bases lay between the germline ends. The CDR3 runs 17 residues. Germline CDR1 reads SGHRS; CDR2 reads YFSETQ. In DNA form, the CDR3 reads TGCGCCAGCAGCGAGTTTCAGGGTATCGACTCCGGCGAAAAACTGTTTTTT. Translating it yields CASSEFQGIDSGEKLFF.

This clone is a singleton in its sample. V is TRBV6-1 and J is TRBJ2-1; no clear D gene. This CDR3 comprises 15 residues. V was cut by 1 base and J by 0 bases, with 7 bases left in between. In germline, CDR1 is MNHNS, CDR2 SASEGT. The CDR3 protein is CASSEGPSSYNEQFF. DNA of the CDR3: TGTGCCAGCAGTGAAGGCCCGAGCTCCTACAATGAGCAGTTCTTC.

The chain recombines TRBV5-1 with TRBJ2-3, with 12 bases lining up with TRBD2. The germline gives CDR1 SGHRS, CDR2 YFSETQ. The CDR3 contains 17 residues. Trimming at V came to 2 bases and at J to 0 bases, leaving 4 bases not matched to a gene. The CDR3 nucleotides read TGCGCCAGCAGCTTTGGACTAGCGGGGCGAAGCACAGATACGCAGTATTTT. Translating it yields CASSFGLAGRSTDTQYF.

This sequence joins TRBV7-2 and TRBJ2-4; D is perhaps TRBD1 (6 bases). Germline lookup yields CDR1 SGHTA and CDR2 FQGNSA. The CDR3 extends over 15 amino acids. V was shortened by 1 base and J by 4 bases, with 11 bases between the two germline ends. CDR3 nucleotide sequence: TGTGCCAGCAGCTTAGAAGGGACACAAAAAAACATTCAGTACTTC. Residues: CASSLEGTQKNIQYF.

The gene calls are TRBV7-2 and TRBJ2-5; TRBD1 matches at 9 bases. The CDR3 has 16 residues. Germline V gene data show CDR1 as SGHTA and CDR2 as FQGNSA. The trim removed 3 bases at V and 7 bases at J, leaving 12 bases unmatched. The CDR3 protein is CASSFRTGEGPPTQYF. In DNA form, the CDR3 reads TGTGCCAGCAGCTTCCGGACAGGGGAGGGACCACCGACCCAGTACTTC.

This clone was seen once. V and J are TRBV5-1 and TRBJ1-4, with a weak D call TRBD1 (6 bases). CDR1 and CDR2 from the germline V gene are SGHRS and YFSETQ. Trimming removed 3 bases at V and 7 bases at J, with 13 bases between. CDR3 length equals 14 residues. The CDR3 reads CASSSVLGGEKLFF. The DNA of the CDR3 is TGCGCCAGCAGCTCCGTGCTAGGGGGTGAAAAACTGTTTTTT.

The chain has TRBV5-1 and TRBJ1-4; 7 bases are shared with TRBD1. There are 14 residues in the CDR3. Germline CDR1 is SGHRS and CDR2 is YFSETQ. J gave up 4 bases and V 4 bases, and 4 bases lay outside the gene matches. The CDR3 nucleotides are TGCGCCAGCAGCCCCGGACAGGTTAATGAAAAACTGTTTTTT. Translated: CASSPGQVNEKLFF.

This chain joins TRBV24-1 and TRBJ1-4, with 10 bases fitting TRBD1. The CDR3 runs to 15 residues. Germline CDR1 reads KGHDR; CDR2 reads SFDVKD. Germline trimming cut 4 bases from V and 8 bases from J; bases unmatched to any gene: 6. CDR3 coding DNA: TGTGCCACCAGTGAATCCGGGACAGGGGCAGAAAAACTGTTTTTT. Its translation: CATSESGTGAEKLFF.

This chain links TRBV5-1 with TRBJ2-3, with 11 bases matching TRBD1. J gave up 13 bases and V 4 bases, and 14 bases lay outside the gene matches. CDR1 is SGHRS, CDR2 YFSETQ, per germline. The length of the CDR3 is 15 residues. The CDR3 DNA sequence: TGCGCCAGCAGCCCAGGACAGGGGGCGCTGATTGTTGAGTATTTT. It is translated as CASSPGQGALIVEYF.

This sequence joins TRBV4-2 and TRBJ2-1; 7 positions match TRBD1. The junction had 9 bases not matched to a gene; V was cut back by 3 bases and J by 4 bases. The CDR3 has 16 amino acids. Looked up from germline, CDR1 is LGHNA and CDR2 is YNFKEQ. The DNA for the CDR3 is TGTGCCAGCAGCCAGGAAGGACAGGAAAGATACAATGAGCAGTTCTTC. Its protein is CASSQEGQERYNEQFF.